This T cell receptor (beta chain) was retrieved from a study of CD8+CD57+ T cells in acquired aplastic anemia. Study-level information: Where healthy donors were concerned, CD4+ cells averaged around 9.9 million reads. Overall study findings and caveats: Patients were compared with controls for CD8+ Simpson's diversity, and no significant difference emerged. Roughly 28 was the count of CD8+ CDR3 sequences that patients shared with controls.

CDR3 and TCR beta VDJ profiling relied on genomic DNA as the template. TCRdb re-derived calls from the reads in MiXCR, one entry per CDR3 protein. The table lists about 42,000 distinct CDR3 sequences, approximately 67% of them singletons. The CDR3 is 17 amino acids. Germline CDR1 is LGHNA and CDR2 is YNFKEQ. The trim removed 4 bases at V and 0 bases at J, leaving 10 bases unmatched. This clonotype was counted a few times. What it recognizes is unknown. This may come from a read error, since a much larger clone is one base off. This is likely a read error, given that the CDR3 carries no conserved phenylalanine or tryptophan at its end.

Sequenced input: sorted CD4+, CD8+, or CD8+CD57+ T cells (not recorded which) from PBMCs. The TCR was taken from a human donor in good health, serving as a control. This rearrangement joins TRBV4-2 to TRBJ1-2; 8 nucleotides agree with TRBD1. This CDR3 is CASSPQGADGANYGYTL. The DNA for the CDR3 is TGTGCCAGCAGCCCTCAGGGGGCGGATGGGGCTAACTATGGCTACACCCTC.